This entry lists 25 T cell receptor beta chains sequenced from one sample in a study of shared clonotypes between healthy human individuals. Assay used: immunoSEQ multiplex PCR; TCRdb lists only in-frame clones, some missing. The sample lists a few million clones, more than 90% seen once, with 0.1% to 0.15% in the top ten. Sequencing input: naive CD4+ T cells sorted from blood. Sample subset: CD45RA+ positively selected. Receptors originate from a young man in good health.

This clone occurred once. This sequence joins TRBV6-6 and TRBJ2-7; TRBD1 agrees at 7 bases. The length of the CDR3 is 13 residues. Germline CDR1 is MNHNY and CDR2 is SVGAGI (reference sequence). V dropped 8 bases and J dropped 3; count of bases not matched to a gene: 7. The CDR3 here is CASQDRTGYEQYF. CDR3 in DNA: TGTGCCAGCCAAGACCGGACAGGCTACGAGCAGTACTTC.

CDR3 DNA: TGTGCCAGTCGCCCGGGACAGGTTTCCTACGAGCAGTACTTC. Translation: CASRPGQVSYEQYF. The chain combines TRBV19 with TRBJ2-7, with TRBD1 identical over 8 bases. The CDR3 is 14 amino acids. The V gene end was trimmed by 8 bases and the J gene end by 1 base; junction bases not matched to a gene: 7. Germline V gene lookup returns CDR1 LNHDA and CDR2 SQIVND (reference sequence).

The chain employs TRBV10-3 and TRBJ2-5, with D tentatively TRBD2 (5 bases). V lost 7 bases to trimming and J lost 3 bases, with 12 bases between them. The CDR3 loop spans 13 amino acids. In germline, CDR1 is ENHRY, CDR2 SYGVKD. CDR3 amino acids: CAIKDSAEETQYF. The CDR3, as DNA: TGTGCCATCAAGGACTCGGCGGAAGAGACCCAGTACTTC.

Points on this clone: The same CDR3 also results from other DNA sequences found in this sample. The chain carries TRBV6-1 and TRBJ2-1; possible D gene TRBD1, 6 bases. The CDR3 runs to 13 residues. Germline CDR1 and CDR2: MNHNS and SASEGT. Trimming left V 4 bases short and J 7 bases short, with 11 bases between. CDR3 coding DNA: TGTGCCAGCAGTGTACAGGGTTATAATGAGCAGTTCTTC. Amino acid sequence: CASSVQGYNEQFF.

CDR3 loop: CASTAGPSNQPQHF. The CDR3 nucleotides are TGTGCCAGCACCGCGGGCCCTAGCAATCAGCCCCAGCATTTT. V is TRBV6-5 and J is TRBJ1-5; D remains ambiguous. The CDR3 runs to 14 residues. The V end was cut by 7 bases, the J end by 0 bases, with 10 bases between. The germline gives CDR1 MNHEY, CDR2 SVGAGI.

The rearrangement links TRBV7-2 to TRBJ2-6; the D is unclear. With 3 bases removed from V and 0 bases from J, the gap between germline ends came to 9 bases. The CDR3 covers 16 residues. Germline V CDR1 and CDR2: SGHTA, FQGNSA. CDR3 loop: CASSLDGVSGANVLTF. The CDR3 DNA sequence: TGTGCCAGCAGCTTGGACGGAGTCTCTGGGGCCAACGTCCTGACTTTC. Full variable domain (outside the CDR3, taken from reference TRBV7-2 and TRBJ2-6): GAGVSQSPSNKVTEKGKDVELRCDPISGHTALYWYRQSLGQGLEFLIYFQGNSAPDKSGLPSDRFSAERTGGSVSTLTIQRTQQEDSAVYLCASSLDGVSGANVLTFGAGSRLTVL.

This chain joins TRBV27 and TRBJ2-1; 11 positions agree with TRBD2. V lost 2 bases and J lost 5; bases outside the gene matches: 8. The CDR3 length is 17 residues. The germline gives CDR1 MNHEY, CDR2 SMNVEV (reference sequence). CDR3 amino acids: CASSLRGLAGGDNEQFF. The CDR3 bases are TGTGCCAGCAGTTTACGGGGTCTAGCGGGAGGTGACAATGAGCAGTTCTTC.

This chain links TRBV5-1 with TRBJ2-5, with 7 bases lining up with TRBD1. Per the germline V gene, CDR1 is SGHRS and CDR2 is YFSETQ. V trimming: 4 bases; J trimming: 3 bases; junction bases outside the gene matches: 6. This CDR3 is 14 amino acids long. CDR3 in amino acids: CASSLRGQKETQYF. CDR3 nucleotides: TGCGCCAGCAGCCTCCGGGGACAGAAAGAGACCCAGTACTTC. The variable domain in full, with the rest retrieved from reference TRBV5-1 and TRBJ2-5, is KAGVTQTPRYLIKTRGQQVTLSCSPISGHRSVSWYQQTPGQGLQFLFEYFSETQRNKGNFPGRFSGRQFSNSRSEMNVSTLELGDSALYLCASSLRGQKETQYFGPGTRLLVL.

This chain links TRBV6-6 with TRBJ2-1; maybe TRBD2 (6 bases). CDR3 size: 15 residues. Germline V lookup: CDR1 MNHNY, CDR2 SVGAGI (reference sequence). Between the trimmed V and J ends, which lost 5 bases and 2 bases, there was a span of 13 bases. CDR3 protein: CASSGGSGAYNEQFF. In nucleotides, the CDR3 is TGTGCCAGCAGTGGAGGGTCCGGGGCCTACAATGAGCAGTTCTTC.

The V call is TRBV4-3, the J call TRBJ2-3; TRBD2 agrees at 15 bases. CDR1 and CDR2 (germline): LGHNA, YSLEER. V lost 2 bases and J lost 4; bases outside the gene matches: 13. CDR3 length: 20 residues. DNA for the CDR3: TGCGCCAGCAGCCAAATAAACGACAGGACTAGCGGGAGGGCCGCAGATACGCAGTATTTT. This gives the protein CASSQINDRTSGRAADTQYF.

This clone was seen once. This rearrangement joins TRBV28 to TRBJ1-2; 9 bases line up with TRBD1. The V gene's germline CDR1 is MDHEN and CDR2 SYDVKM. This CDR3 has 14 residues. With V trimmed by 4 bases and J by 7 bases, 7 bases remained unmatched. The CDR3 region has the DNA TGTGCCAGCAGTTACCTGGACAGGGGATCTGGCTACACCTTC. This codes for CASSYLDRGSGYTF.

The chain combines TRBV29-1 with TRBJ1-2, with D possibly being TRBD1 (5 bases). CDR3 size: 14 residues. The V end was cut by 6 bases, the J end by 1 base, with 15 bases between. The V gene's germline CDR1 is SQVTM and CDR2 ANQGSEA. The CDR3 DNA reads TGCAGCGTCGTTACAGGACTGCATAACTATGGCTACACCTTC. It encodes CSVVTGLHNYGYTF. The full variable domain, completed using reference TRBV29-1 and TRBJ1-2, is SAVISQKPSRDICQRGTSLTIQCQVDSQVTMMFWYRQQPGQSLTLIATANQGSEATYESGFVIDKFPISRPNLTFSTLTVSNMSPEDSSIYLCSVVTGLHNYGYTFGSGTRLTVV.

This rearrangement joins TRBV15 to TRBJ2-4; tentative D call: TRBD2 (6 bases). CDR1 and CDR2 (germline): LNHNV, YYDKDF (reference sequence). CDR3 size: 16 residues. V shed 0 bases and J shed 4 bases, with 13 bases lying between them. The CDR3 DNA reads TGTGCCACCAGCAGAGAGGGAGGTAATAGGAAAAACATTCAGTACTTC. Translated, it gives CATSREGGNRKNIQYF. Full variable domain (outside the CDR3, taken from reference TRBV15 and TRBJ2-4): DAMVIQNPRYQVTQFGKPVTLSCSQTLNHNVMYWYQQKSSQAPKLLFHYYDKDFNNEADTPDNFQSRRPNTSFCFLDIRSPGLGDTAMYLCATSREGGNRKNIQYFGAGTRLSVL.

This clone was counted a single time. The chain links TRBV20-1 to TRBJ1-4; the D is unclear. There are 10 residues in the CDR3. Germline assignment: CDR1 DFQATT and CDR2 SNEGSKA (reference sequence). Trimming shortened V by 4 bases and J by 8 bases, and 5 bases separated the two germline ends. In nucleotides, the CDR3 is TGCAGTGCTACGGGGGAAAAACTGTTTTTT. It encodes CSATGEKLFF.

The rearrangement links TRBV7-2 to TRBJ2-1; tentatively, D is TRBD1 or TRBD2 (5 bases each). Germline V CDR1 and CDR2: SGHTA, FQGNSA. The CDR3 covers 12 residues. Trimming shortened V by 4 bases and J by 15 bases, and 16 bases separated the two germline ends. CDR3 amino acids: CASSSRAGNTFF. DNA of the CDR3: TGTGCCAGCAGCTCGAGGGCAGGGAATACGTTCTTC.

In this sample, this clone turned up once. The chain uses TRBV6-1 and TRBJ1-6; D is perhaps TRBD1 (5 bases). Trimming stripped 0 bases from V and 6 bases from J, with 12 bases between. The CDR3 covers 16 residues. The germline V gene has CDR1 MNHNS and CDR2 SASEGT. The CDR3 DNA follows: TGTGCCAGCAGTGAAGCCGGAACGAGGGGTAATTCACCCCTCCACTTT. This gives the protein CASSEAGTRGNSPLHF.

The chain uses TRBV5-3 and TRBJ1-3; no firm D call. TRBV5-3 is identified as an open reading frame with a role that is uncertain. Trimming left V 10 bases short and J 6 bases short, with 20 bases between. This CDR3 has 14 amino acids. Written as DNA, the CDR3 is TGTGCCCTAATCCTGACAATCAAGGAAAACACCATATATTTT. Its protein product is CALILTIKENTIYF.

This chain uses TRBV9 with TRBJ2-3; D is unclear. Trimming left V 0 bases short and J 13 bases short, with 15 bases between. CDR3 length equals 13 residues. CDR1 is SGDLS, CDR2 YYNGEE, per germline. The DNA for the CDR3 is TGTGCCAGCAGCGTAGCACCCCTAACCACGGAGTATTTT. This gives the protein CASSVAPLTTEYF.

This clone has just one count. The gene calls are TRBV7-2 and TRBJ1-5, with D possibly TRBD1 on 6 matching bases. The CDR3 runs 12 residues. Trimming left V 5 bases short and J 6 bases short, with 8 bases between. Germline CDR1 reads SGHTA; CDR2 reads FQGNSA. The CDR3 DNA follows: TGTGCCAGCAGCGAGGGGGGTCAGCCCCAGCATTTT. Protein: CASSEGGQPQHF.

About this clone: The same CDR3 can be traced to other DNA sequences in this sample. The J gene is TRBJ1-5, the V gene TRBV7-2; D not resolved. The ends were cut back, 0 bases at V and 0 bases at J, with 6 bases in the middle. Germline V gene data show CDR1 as SGHTA and CDR2 as FQGNSA. This CDR3 has 15 amino acids. This CDR3 reads CASSLARVSNQPQHF. In nucleotides, the CDR3 is TGTGCCAGCAGCTTAGCTCGAGTTAGCAATCAGCCCCAGCATTTT.

CDR3 sequence: CASSQVLAGVSNSWYEQFF. Here the CDR3 DNA reads TGCGCCAGCAGCCAAGTACTAGCGGGAGTTAGTAACTCCTGGTATGAGCAGTTCTTC. This rearrangement joins TRBV4-1 to TRBJ2-1; TRBD2 aligns across 11 bases. CDR3 size: 19 residues. Germline lookup yields CDR1 MGHRA and CDR2 YSYEKL. With V trimmed by 1 base and J by 8 bases, 16 bases remained unmatched.

The chain carries TRBV2 and TRBJ2-7, with TRBD1 matching over 9 bases. Germline lookup yields CDR1 SNHLY and CDR2 FYNNEI. The CDR3 contains 15 residues. V was pared by 5 bases and J by 6 bases, with 11 bases of the junction left unmatched. The CDR3 region has the DNA TGTGCCAGCAGTCCCCCGGGACAGGGAGGCCTCGAGCAGTACTTC. Amino acids: CASSPPGQGGLEQYF.

This chain uses TRBV7-8 with TRBJ2-7, with a weak D call TRBD1 (5 bases). Germline CDR1 and CDR2: SGHVS and FQNEAQ. V was shortened by 1 base and J by 5 bases, with 6 bases between the two germline ends. CDR3 length equals 12 residues. The CDR3 sequence: CASSLGGHEQYF. The CDR3 DNA reads TGTGCCAGCAGCTTAGGGGGCCACGAGCAGTACTTC.

The V gene is TRBV20-1, the J gene TRBJ2-3; TRBD2 matches 7 bases. The length of the CDR3 is 11 residues. Per germline, CDR1 DFQATT and CDR2 SNEGSKA (reference sequence). The DNA for the CDR3 is TGCAGCGCGGGAGTGAAAGATACGCAGTATTTT. This gives the protein CSAGVKDTQYF.

Notes on this clone: The same CDR3 can be traced to other DNA sequences in this sample. This chain links TRBV7-2 with TRBJ2-2; 7 bases match TRBD2. Germline CDR1 is SGHTA and CDR2 is FQGNSA. The V segment lost 0 bases and the J segment 1 base; nucleotides outside the gene matches: 2. This CDR3 has 16 residues. This chain's CDR3 is CASSLAGRGNTGELFF. The CDR3 DNA is TGTGCCAGCAGCTTAGCAGGGAGGGGGAACACCGGGGAGCTGTTTTTT.